These T cell receptor beta chains were read from a single sample in a study of blood T cells in healthy people across ages. Each CDR3 protein is one row after TCRdb ran MiXCR on the 5' RACE reads. The sample includes more than 500,000 distinct CDR3 sequences, 27% of them seen just once. Sequenced sample: blood. The receptors were sampled from a woman in her seventies in good health. CDR3s leave out the opening cysteine and the closing phenylalanine or tryptophan.

v_gene: TRBV11-3
CDR3aa: ASSLPFGGVETQY

v_gene: TRBV10-3
CDR3aa: AISDPGRNEKLF

v_gene: TRBV2
CDR3aa: ASRGTGEDIQY

v_gene: TRBV6-5
CDR3aa: ASRLSGVRNSPLH

v_gene: TRBV29-1
CDR3aa: SVPPGQGRSGTEAF

v_gene: TRBV13
CDR3aa: ASRTGSKRWTEAF

v_gene: TRBV12-3/TRBV12-4
CDR3aa: ASSFRDNEQF

v_gene: TRBV4-3
CDR3aa: ASSQGTGTPETQY

v_gene: TRBV4-3
CDR3aa: ASSQESRERETQY

v_gene: TRBV6-5
CDR3aa: ASSSAKNIQY

v_gene: TRBV6-2/TRBV6-3
CDR3aa: ASRKPGQLLSTNEAF

v_gene: TRBV30
CDR3aa: AWSGGARLQGYT

v_gene: TRBV10-3
CDR3aa: AIKPIGGNTGELF

v_gene: TRBV10-3
CDR3aa: AISERDSTYQPQH

v_gene: TRBV20-1
CDR3aa: SAAGTANNYGYA

v_gene: TRBV5-1
CDR3aa: ASSLERGEGITDTQY

v_gene: TRBV20-1
CDR3aa: SASLNGYT

v_gene: TRBV18
CDR3aa: ASSRNHEQY

v_gene: TRBV5-1
CDR3aa: ASSSIPGKGETQY

v_gene: TRBV6-5
CDR3aa: ASSYPGGKTGELF

v_gene: TRBV2
CDR3aa: ASSAPGGSTDTQY

v_gene: TRBV12-3/TRBV12-4
CDR3aa: ASSFEAGLGFGANVLT

v_gene: TRBV5-1
CDR3aa: ASSLGPGSQNEQY

v_gene: TRBV7-2
CDR3aa: ASRSGTSGSTGELF

v_gene: TRBV4-3
CDR3aa: ASSQIRGNNEQF

v_gene: TRBV27
CDR3aa: ASSTGQMYEQY

v_gene: TRBV10-3
CDR3aa: AINFRGDPYQF

v_gene: TRBV5-6
CDR3aa: ASRFGTAYNEQF

v_gene: TRBV7-2
CDR3aa: ASSVQGGIQY

v_gene: TRBV7-9
CDR3aa: ASSPSGAPGKNIQY

v_gene: TRBV7-2
CDR3aa: ASSPWRGSSYNEQF

v_gene: TRBV21-1
CDR3aa: ASSVAPQY

v_gene: TRBV6-2/TRBV6-3
CDR3aa: ASSYPDRRETQY

v_gene: TRBV2
CDR3aa: ASSVSRGQGEKLF

v_gene: TRBV5-1
CDR3aa: ASSLDTGYQETQY

v_gene: TRBV10-3
CDR3aa: AISEFKTASGNTIY

v_gene: TRBV9
CDR3aa: ASSVVGSFQETQY

v_gene: TRBV2
CDR3aa: ASRAGAYEQY

v_gene: TRBV20-1
CDR3aa: SARGTKETQY

v_gene: TRBV27
CDR3aa: ASRGDRRNEKLF

v_gene: TRBV5-5
CDR3aa: ASSLGTSSLSTDTQY